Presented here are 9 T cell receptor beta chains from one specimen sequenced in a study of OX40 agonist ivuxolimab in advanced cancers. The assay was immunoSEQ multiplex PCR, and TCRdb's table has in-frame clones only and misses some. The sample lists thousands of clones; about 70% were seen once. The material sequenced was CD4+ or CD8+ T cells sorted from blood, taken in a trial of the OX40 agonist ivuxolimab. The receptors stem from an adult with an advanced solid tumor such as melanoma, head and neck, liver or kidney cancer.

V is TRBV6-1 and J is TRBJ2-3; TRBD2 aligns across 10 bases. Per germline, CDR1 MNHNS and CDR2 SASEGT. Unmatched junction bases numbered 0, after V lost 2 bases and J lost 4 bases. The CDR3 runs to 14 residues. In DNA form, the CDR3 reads TGTGCCAGCAGTGAACTAGCGGGAGCAGATACGCAGTATTTT. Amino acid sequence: CASSELAGADTQYF.

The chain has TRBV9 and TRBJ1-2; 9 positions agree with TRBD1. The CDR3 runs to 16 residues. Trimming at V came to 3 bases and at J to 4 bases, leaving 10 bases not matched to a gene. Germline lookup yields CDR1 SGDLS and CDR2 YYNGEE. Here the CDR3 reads CASSALQGARSYGYTF. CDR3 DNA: TGTGCCAGCAGCGCGCTACAGGGGGCTCGTAGCTATGGCTACACCTTC.

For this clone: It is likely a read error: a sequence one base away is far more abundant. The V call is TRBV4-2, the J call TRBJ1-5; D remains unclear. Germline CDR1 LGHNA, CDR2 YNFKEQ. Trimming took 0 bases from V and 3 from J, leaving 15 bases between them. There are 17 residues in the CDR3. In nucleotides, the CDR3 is TGTGCCAGCAGCCAAGAGAGCTCCTGGATCCTCAATCAGCCCCAGCATTTT. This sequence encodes CASSQESSWILNQPQHF.

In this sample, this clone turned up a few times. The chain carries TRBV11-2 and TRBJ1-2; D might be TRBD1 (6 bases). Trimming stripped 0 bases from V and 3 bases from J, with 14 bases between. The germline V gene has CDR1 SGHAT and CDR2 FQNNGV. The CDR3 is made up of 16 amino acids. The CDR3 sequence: CASSLDRSGAYYGYTF. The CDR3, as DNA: TGTGCCAGCAGCTTAGATCGGTCGGGGGCTTACTATGGCTACACCTTC.

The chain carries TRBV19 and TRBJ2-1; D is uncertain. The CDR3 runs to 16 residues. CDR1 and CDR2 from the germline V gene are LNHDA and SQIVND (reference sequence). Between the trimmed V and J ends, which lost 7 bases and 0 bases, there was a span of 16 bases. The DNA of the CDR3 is TGTGCCAGTATATCGGATGAACCCAGCTCCTACAATGAGCAGTTCTTC. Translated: CASISDEPSSYNEQFF.

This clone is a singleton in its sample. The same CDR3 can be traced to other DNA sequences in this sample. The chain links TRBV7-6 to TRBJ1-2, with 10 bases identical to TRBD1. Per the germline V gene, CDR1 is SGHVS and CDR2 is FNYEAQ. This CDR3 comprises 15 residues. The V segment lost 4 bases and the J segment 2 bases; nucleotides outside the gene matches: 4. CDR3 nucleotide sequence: TGTGCCAGCAGCTCGCCGGGACAGGGGAACTATGGCTACACCTTC. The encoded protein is CASSSPGQGNYGYTF.

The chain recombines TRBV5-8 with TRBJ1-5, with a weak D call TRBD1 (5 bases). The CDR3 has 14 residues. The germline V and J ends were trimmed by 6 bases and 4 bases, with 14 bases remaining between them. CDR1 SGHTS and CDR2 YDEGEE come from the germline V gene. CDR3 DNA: TGTGCCAGCACCCGACCCCCAGGGAATCAGCCCCAGCATTTT. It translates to CASTRPPGNQPQHF.

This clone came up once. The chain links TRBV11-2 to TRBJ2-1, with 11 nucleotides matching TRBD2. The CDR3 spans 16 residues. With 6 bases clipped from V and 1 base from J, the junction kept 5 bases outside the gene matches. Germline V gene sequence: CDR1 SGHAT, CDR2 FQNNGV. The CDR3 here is CASRPTSGGSYNEQFF. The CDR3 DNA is TGTGCCAGCAGACCCACTAGCGGGGGTTCCTACAATGAGCAGTTCTTC.

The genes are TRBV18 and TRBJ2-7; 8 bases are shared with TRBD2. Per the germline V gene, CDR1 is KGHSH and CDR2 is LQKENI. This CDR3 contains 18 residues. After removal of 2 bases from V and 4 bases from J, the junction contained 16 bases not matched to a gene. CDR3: CASSPTLEHRTSFYEQYF. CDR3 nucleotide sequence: TGTGCCAGCTCACCAACTTTAGAGCACAGGACTAGCTTTTACGAGCAGTACTTC.